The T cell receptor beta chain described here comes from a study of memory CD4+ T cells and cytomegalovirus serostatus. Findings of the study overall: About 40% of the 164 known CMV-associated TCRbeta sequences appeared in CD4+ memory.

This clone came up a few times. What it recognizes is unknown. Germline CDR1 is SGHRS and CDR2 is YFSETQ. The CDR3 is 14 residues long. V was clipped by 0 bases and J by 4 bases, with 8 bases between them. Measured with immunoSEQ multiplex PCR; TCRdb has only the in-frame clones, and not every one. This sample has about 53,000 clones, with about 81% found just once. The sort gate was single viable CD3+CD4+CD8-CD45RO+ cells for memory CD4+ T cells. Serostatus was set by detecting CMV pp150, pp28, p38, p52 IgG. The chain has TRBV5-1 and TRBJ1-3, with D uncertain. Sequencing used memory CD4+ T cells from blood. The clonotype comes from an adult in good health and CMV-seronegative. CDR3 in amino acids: CASSLAAQGNTIYF. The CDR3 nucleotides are TGCGCCAGCAGCTTGGCGGCTCAAGGAAACACCATATATTTT.